This is a list of T cell receptor beta chains from one sample in a study of cytomegalovirus exposure and HLA in healthy donors. Assay used: immunoSEQ multiplex PCR; TCRdb lists only in-frame clones, some missing. The table lists about 170,000 clones, just over 70% of them singletons. Sequencing was done on a sample of PBMCs. The receptors stem from a human donor in good health. Each CDR3 is given with its conserved first and last residue. A D gene is named only where the DNA matches it firmly. Clone size, where shown, is once, few, many, or a class for clones that have expanded.

v_call	j_call	clone_size	d_call	cdr3_nt	cdr3_aa
TRBV16	TRBJ1-2	.	.	TGTGCCAGCAGCCAATCTGCAGGGAATGGCTACACCTTC	CASSQSAGNGYTF
TRBV7-2	TRBJ2-3	.	.	TGTGCCAGCAACACGGGGGGCGCCACAGATACGCAGTATTTT	CASNTGGATDTQYF
TRBV6-6	TRBJ2-3	.	.	TGTGCCAGCAGTCACCGGGACTCAGATACGCAGTATTTT	CASSHRDSDTQYF
TRBV6-5	TRBJ2-1	.	TRBD2	TGTGCCAGCAAACGACTAGCGGTTGCCCCCAATGAGCAGTTCTTC	CASKRLAVAPNEQFF
TRBV25-1	TRBJ2-7	.	TRBD1	TGTGCCAGCAGTGAGATGGACAGGGGGCTCCGACAATTC	CASSEMDRGLRQF
TRBV5-4	TRBJ1-4	once	.	TGTGCCAGCAGCTTGGATGGCGCGGGGGGAGAAAAACTGTTTTTT	CASSLDGAGGEKLFF
TRBV5-1	TRBJ1-3	.	.	TGCGCCAGCAGCCCGACAGGTTCCGTCTCTGGAAACACCATATATTTT	CASSPTGSVSGNTIYF
TRBV7-3	TRBJ2-3	.	TRBD1	TGTGCCAGCAGCCGCCGGACAGGCAGTACAGATACGCAGTATTTT	CASSRRTGSTDTQYF
TRBV5-1	TRBJ2-1	.	.	TGCGCCAGCAGCTTGGGGCAGGGCTCCTACAATGAGCAGTTCTTC	CASSLGQGSYNEQFF
TRBV5-4	TRBJ2-7	.	TRBD1	TGTGCCAGCAGCCTCGGGACAGGTCCCTACGAGCAGTACTTC	CASSLGTGPYEQYF
TRBV7-8	TRBJ2-7	few	.	TGTGCCAGCAGCTTATACCCTAGCAACTCCTACGAGCAGTACTTC	CASSLYPSNSYEQYF
TRBV4-1	TRBJ2-7	few	TRBD1	TGCGCCAGCAGCCAAGGAAGGACAGGGGGCTGGGACGAGCAGTACTTC	CASSQGRTGGWDEQYF
TRBV7-8	TRBJ2-3	.	TRBD1	TGTGCCAGCAGCACGGGACAGGGGCTCACAGATACGCAGTATTTT	CASSTGQGLTDTQYF
TRBV29-1	TRBJ2-3	.	.	TGCAGCGCCCAAACACCTAGCACAGATACGCAGTATTTT	CSAQTPSTDTQYF
TRBV10-3	TRBJ1-4	.	TRBD1	TGTGCCATCAGAAGGGACAGGGATTCGGAAAAACTGTTTTTT	CAIRRDRDSEKLFF
TRBV7-6	TRBJ2-7	once	.	TGTGCCAGCAGCCCCCTAGGCGGGCGACCCTACGAGCAGTACTTC	CASSPLGGRPYEQYF
TRBV13	TRBJ1-2	.	TRBD1	TGTGCCAGCAGCCTCGGGACAGGGGTAAAATATGGCTACACCTTC	CASSLGTGVKYGYTF
TRBV18	TRBJ2-7	few	.	TGTGCCAGCTCACCAGGACAGTACTACGAGCAGTACTTC	CASSPGQYYEQYF
TRBV10-3	TRBJ2-7	.	.	TGTGCCATCAGTGAGTCGGGGGGTTTCGACGAGCAGTACTTC	CAISESGGFDEQYF
TRBV4-2	TRBJ1-2	.	.	TGTGCCAGCAGCCAAGGCCTCAGGGCTCTGGACGGCTACACCTTC	CASSQGLRALDGYTF
TRBV18	TRBJ2-7	.	TRBD2	TGTGCCAGCTCACCAAGCCAGCGGGGGTACGAGCAGTACTTC	CASSPSQRGYEQYF
TRBV30	TRBJ1-2	.	TRBD1	TGTGCCTGGACCCCCCGGCGGGAGGGGGCGAACTATGGCTACACCTTC	CAWTPRREGANYGYTF
TRBV29-1	TRBJ2-7	.	TRBD2	TGTAGCGTTGAGACTAGCGGACCCTACGAGCAGTACTTC	CSVETSGPYEQYF
TRBV10-3	TRBJ1-1	.	TRBD1	TGTGCCATCAGTGAGTCGGAGTGGGACAGGGAGTCTACTGAAGCTTTCTTT	CAISESEWDRESTEAFF
TRBV5-1	TRBJ2-5	once	.	TGCGCCAGCAGCTTCCGTACTACTCAAGAGACCCAGTACTTC	CASSFRTTQETQYF
TRBV2	TRBJ1-1	few	.	TGTGCCAGCAGTGAAACAGAGAACACTGAAGCTTTCTTT	CASSETENTEAFF
TRBV19	TRBJ2-2	.	TRBD2	TGTGCCAGCTCCCCTCTAGCGGGGGGGCACGGGGAGCTGTTTTTT	CASSPLAGGHGELFF
TRBV19	TRBJ2-2	.	TRBD1	TGTGCCAGTAGTGGGACAGGGGACACCGGGGAGCTGTTTTTT	CASSGTGDTGELFF
TRBV10-3	TRBJ2-7	.	.	TGTGCCATCAGTGACGCCAGATACGAGCAGTACTTC	CAISDARYEQYF